These 18 T cell receptor beta chains share one sample of origin, sequenced in a study of cytomegalovirus exposure and HLA in healthy donors. Use of 60 Vbeta and 13 Jbeta primers characterized the PCR. Here immunoSEQ multiplex PCR was the method, and the copy in TCRdb shows in-frame clones only, minus some. In the table there are 95,000 to 100,000 clones, roughly 82% of which are singletons. The sample consisted of PBMCs. These receptors were collected from a man aged 50 to 59 in good health and CMV-seronegative.

This clone was counted between two and nine times. The V and J genes are TRBV9 and TRBJ1-1; possible D gene TRBD1, 6 bases. CDR1 SGDLS and CDR2 YYNGEE come from the germline V gene. There are 16 residues in the CDR3. Trimming stripped 0 bases from V and 1 base from J, with 13 bases between. CDR3 in amino acids: CASSVGPSTGNTEAFF. The CDR3 region has the DNA TGTGCCAGCAGCGTAGGACCTTCGACAGGGAACACTGAAGCTTTCTTT.

The chain uses TRBV28 and TRBJ2-4, with 14 positions matching TRBD2. Germline-derived CDR1 and CDR2 are MDHEN and SYDVKM. The CDR3 has 15 amino acids. Trimming at V came to 6 bases and at J to 7 bases, leaving 5 bases not matched to a gene. The CDR3 DNA follows: TGTGCCAGCAGGGGACTAGCGGGAGACGGGAACATTCAGTACTTC. Its protein is CASRGLAGDGNIQYF.

Here the CDR3 DNA reads TGTGCCAGCACTCGGGGGATGGGCACTGAAGCTTTCTTT. Amino acid sequence: CASTRGMGTEAFF. The V call is TRBV9, the J call TRBJ1-1; D is possibly TRBD1 (5 bases). V was clipped by 6 bases and J by 4 bases, with 13 bases between them. This CDR3 is 13 amino acids long. CDR1 is SGDLS, CDR2 YYNGEE, per germline.

The chain carries TRBV15 and TRBJ2-2; 10 bases line up with TRBD1. CDR3 length equals 15 residues. Germline assignment: CDR1 LNHNV and CDR2 YYDKDF (reference sequence). With V trimmed by 5 bases and J by 7 bases, 7 bases remained unmatched. The CDR3 loop reads CATSADRGLDGELFF. The CDR3, as DNA: TGTGCCACCAGCGCAGACAGGGGGCTCGACGGGGAGCTGTTTTTT.

The J gene is TRBJ2-7, the V gene TRBV28; the D gene is possibly TRBD1 (6 bases). V dropped 6 bases and J dropped 4 bases, with 13 bases sitting between them. Germline CDR1 and CDR2: MDHEN and SYDVKM. The CDR3 spans 13 residues. The CDR3 sequence: CASRQGQMYEQYF. CDR3 in DNA: TGTGCCAGCAGACAGGGTCAGATGTACGAGCAGTACTTC.

This rearrangement joins TRBV19 to TRBJ1-1; 7 bases line up with TRBD1. This CDR3 has 17 residues. The junction had 11 bases not matched to a gene; V was cut back by 4 bases and J by 0 bases. CDR1 is LNHDA, CDR2 SQIVND, per germline (reference sequence). In DNA, the CDR3 is TGTGCCAGTAGTAAGACGACAGGGAGATACCTGAACACTGAAGCTTTCTTT. Its translation is CASSKTTGRYLNTEAFF.

The V call is TRBV19, the J call TRBJ1-4; no reliable D call. Per the germline V gene, CDR1 is LNHDA and CDR2 is SQIVND (reference sequence). The CDR3 sequence is 12 residues long. Trimming cost V 8 bases and J 4 bases, with 8 bases left between them. CDR3 region: CASRRFNEKLFF. For the CDR3, the DNA is TGTGCCAGTCGTCGGTTTAATGAAAAACTGTTTTTT.

This chain joins TRBV27 and TRBJ2-5; D possibly corresponds to TRBD2 (6 bases). Germline assignment: CDR1 MNHEY and CDR2 SMNVEV (reference sequence). The CDR3 spans 14 residues. V was trimmed by 4 bases and J by 2 bases, leaving 11 bases between them. CDR3 bases: TGTGCCAGCAGTTCGACGGGACTTCAAGAGACCCAGTACTTC. Translating it yields CASSSTGLQETQYF.

The V gene is TRBV6-6, the J gene TRBJ2-2; TRBD2 matches 9 bases. This CDR3 is built from 15 residues. The germline gives CDR1 MNHNY, CDR2 SVGAGI (reference sequence). V trimming: 2 bases; J trimming: 4 bases; junction bases outside the gene matches: 2. The CDR3: CASSYRRGGTGELFF. In DNA form, the CDR3 reads TGTGCCAGCAGTTACCGGCGGGGGGGCACCGGGGAGCTGTTTTTT.

The chain uses TRBV2 and TRBJ2-1; 14 bases line up with TRBD2. The CDR3 contains 16 residues. V gave up 4 bases and J gave up 7 bases; unmatched junction bases: 6. Germline CDR1 and CDR2: SNHLY and FYNNEI. The CDR3 here is CASSARLAGGQNEQFF. The CDR3 nucleotides read TGTGCCAGCAGTGCCAGACTAGCGGGGGGGCAGAATGAGCAGTTCTTC.

This chain joins TRBV2 and TRBJ1-4; D unclear. Germline lookup yields CDR1 SNHLY and CDR2 FYNNEI. Deletions cut 7 bases from V and 8 bases from J, with 17 bases between. The CDR3 is made up of 14 amino acids. CDR3 DNA sequence: TGTGCCAGCACGAAAGGCGAGGATGTGGAAAAACTGTTTTTT. Translated: CASTKGEDVEKLFF.

The V and J genes are TRBV30 and TRBJ1-2, with D perhaps TRBD1 (5 bases). There are 12 residues in the CDR3. V lost 7 bases to trimming and J lost 4 bases, with 13 bases between them. CDR1 and CDR2 from the germline V gene are GTSNPN and SVGIG (reference sequence). Here the CDR3 DNA reads TGTGCCTCGGGGGGAGGGGTCTATGGCTACACCTTC. Protein: CASGGGVYGYTF.

This chain joins TRBV5-1 and TRBJ1-4; TRBD1 is a possible D gene (6 bases). This CDR3 has 14 residues. Germline CDR1 SGHRS, CDR2 YFSETQ. V lost 0 bases and J lost 8, with 11 bases in between. The CDR3 bases are TGCGCCAGCAGCTTGGAACAGGGCGGCGAAAAACTGTTTTTT. It yields the protein CASSLEQGGEKLFF.

This chain links TRBV2 with TRBJ1-4, with 7 positions matching TRBD1. Unmatched junction bases numbered 7, after V lost 4 bases and J lost 2 bases. The CDR3 totals 16 residues. Germline assignment: CDR1 SNHLY and CDR2 FYNNEI. The chain's CDR3 is CASSGGQGVTNEKLFF. CDR3 in DNA: TGTGCCAGCAGTGGAGGGCAGGGGGTTACTAATGAAAAACTGTTTTTT. Based on the CDR3 plus reference TRBV2 and TRBJ1-4, the full variable domain is EPEVTQTPSHQVTQMGQEVILRCVPISNHLYFYWYRQILGQKVEFLVSFYNNEISEKSEIFDDQFSVERPDGSNFTLKIRSTKLEDSAMYFCASSGGQGVTNEKLFFGSGTQLSVL.

The chain is built from TRBV4-1 and TRBJ1-2; possibly TRBD1 for D (6 bases). The CDR3 spans 17 residues. V was clipped by 0 bases and J by 1 base, with 15 bases between them. Germline loops: CDR1 MGHRA, CDR2 YSYEKL. Written as DNA, the CDR3 is TGCGCCAGCAGCCAAGATTTCAGGACAGAAGATAACTATGGCTACACCTTC. As protein: CASSQDFRTEDNYGYTF.

V and J are TRBV2 and TRBJ2-3, with D perhaps TRBD2 (7 bases). The germline gives CDR1 SNHLY, CDR2 FYNNEI. V lost 8 bases and J lost 1, with 16 bases in between. The CDR3 has 15 residues. The CDR3 nucleotides read TGTGCCAGCGCCCTTGAAGGGGGGGGCACAGATACGCAGTATTTT. Amino acid sequence: CASALEGGGTDTQYF.

The chain links TRBV27 to TRBJ2-7; perhaps TRBD1 as D (6 bases). V lost 6 bases, J lost 3 bases, and 12 bases lay in between. The germline V gene has CDR1 MNHEY and CDR2 SMNVEV (reference sequence). The CDR3 is made up of 13 amino acids. CDR3 amino acids: CASSSKTGYEQYF. CDR3 coding DNA: TGTGCCAGCAGCTCCAAGACAGGCTACGAGCAGTACTTC.

This chain's CDR3 is CASSLFGGGEAGNTIYF. Written as DNA, the CDR3 is TGCGCCAGCAGCTTGTTCGGTGGTGGGGAGGCTGGAAACACCATATATTTT. The chain employs TRBV5-1 and TRBJ1-3, with D unclear. V lost 1 base to trimming and J lost 2 bases, with 16 bases between them. The CDR3 consists of 17 residues. Per the germline V gene, CDR1 is SGHRS and CDR2 is YFSETQ.